Listed here are 9 T cell receptor beta chains from one sample, sequenced in a study of beta chain features in type 1 diabetes. Since all of the isolated RNA was reverse transcribed, expressed TCRB transcripts were what got sequenced. Profiled with immunoSEQ multiplex PCR; TCRdb holds only in-frame clones, not every one. Here the sample spans about 150,000 clones, more than 10% being singletons. Overall study findings and caveats: Across all four CD4+ subsets, people with type 1 diabetes showed modestly shorter TCRB CDR3s.

Their antigen targets remain unknown. The sequenced sample consisted of central memory CD4+ T cells from blood. Every receptor here comes from a man in his late teens or twenties with type 1 diabetes.

Relative to its sample, this clone is medium-sized. The same CDR3 arises from other DNA sequences in this sample as well. The V gene is TRBV4-1, the J gene TRBJ1-6, with a tentative D call TRBD1 (6 bases). Between the trimmed V and J ends, which lost 0 bases and 8 bases, there was a span of 11 bases. The length of the CDR3 is 15 residues. CDR1 and CDR2 (germline): MGHRA, YSYEKL. The CDR3 nucleotides read TGCGCCAGCAGCCAAGAAGGCCAGGGGTATTCACCCCTCCACTTT. Translated: CASSQEGQGYSPLHF.

The chain carries TRBV13 and TRBJ2-7, with 9 nucleotides matching TRBD1. V was pared by 5 bases and J by 0 bases, with 14 bases of the junction left unmatched. This CDR3 is 18 amino acids long. Germline loops: CDR1 PRHDT, CDR2 FYEKMQ (reference sequence). CDR3 DNA sequence: TGTGCCAGCAGCCCACGATGGGGACAGGGTGGGAGCTCCTACGAGCAGTACTTC. It encodes CASSPRWGQGGSSYEQYF.

Many counts were recorded for this clone. This sample also contains other DNA sequences that code for the same CDR3. V is TRBV4-1 and J is TRBJ2-3; no clear D. V dropped 1 base and J dropped 0 bases, with 8 bases sitting between them. Germline CDR1 MGHRA, CDR2 YSYEKL. This CDR3 has 15 residues. The CDR3 here is CASSQVPTSTDTQYF. In DNA form, the CDR3 reads TGCGCCAGCAGCCAAGTCCCTACAAGCACAGATACGCAGTATTTT.

The table lists this clone with a few counts. Within the sample, other DNA sequences also encode this same CDR3. The chain carries TRBV5-1 and TRBJ1-5; TRBD1 matches 7 bases. The germline gives CDR1 SGHRS, CDR2 YFSETQ. J lost 0 bases, V lost 0 bases, and 0 bases had no gene match. The CDR3 length is 15 residues. CDR3 protein: CASSLGDSSNQPQHF. CDR3 nucleotide sequence: TGCGCCAGCAGCTTGGGGGACAGTAGCAATCAGCCCCAGCATTTT.

This clone has just a few counts. V and J are TRBV5-4 and TRBJ2-1; the D gene could be TRBD1 or TRBD2 (5 bases each). Per germline, CDR1 SGHNT and CDR2 YYREEE (reference sequence). The germline V and J ends were trimmed by 0 bases and 9 bases, with 13 bases remaining between them. CDR3 length: 14 residues. The CDR3 nucleotides are TGTGCCAGCAGCTTGGATTTGGGGGAGAGTGAGCAGTTCTTC. Encoded protein: CASSLDLGESEQFF.

The V call is TRBV11-3, the J call TRBJ2-5; D ambiguous. Germline V gives CDR1 SGHNT, CDR2 YENEEA. The V and J ends lost 5 bases and 4 bases respectively, with 8 bases between them. The CDR3 consists of 12 residues. CDR3 DNA sequence: TGTGCCAGCAGCCCCGGGCGAGAGACCCAGTACTTC. This codes for CASSPGRETQYF.

This clone was counted between two and nine times. In DNA form, the CDR3 reads TGTGCCAGCACCGGCGGAGGGGTTGAAGGAAACACCATATATTTT. Its translation is CASTGGGVEGNTIYF. The chain recombines TRBV6-1 with TRBJ1-3; TRBD1 might be the D (5 bases). This CDR3 is built from 15 residues. Trimming cost V 7 bases and J 4 bases, with 17 bases left between them. Germline V gene data show CDR1 as MNHNS and CDR2 as SASEGT.

This clone was observed a few times. The chain employs TRBV20-1 and TRBJ2-1, with unresolved D. The V and J ends lost 3 bases and 7 bases respectively, with 7 bases between them. This CDR3 has 11 amino acids. Germline V gene sequence: CDR1 DFQATT, CDR2 SNEGSKA (reference sequence). CDR3 sequence (DNA): TGCAGTGCTAGGATCTGGAATGAGCAGTTCTTC. Protein sequence: CSARIWNEQFF.

In its sample, this clone was seen a few times. V gene TRBV7-3 combines with J gene TRBJ1-6, with D perhaps matching TRBD1 (6 bases). Trimming shortened V by 5 bases and J by 7 bases, and 12 bases separated the two germline ends. This CDR3 is built from 14 residues. CDR1 and CDR2 (germline): SGHTA, FQGTGA. CDR3 protein: CASSTGTLNSPLHF. The CDR3 nucleotides are TGTGCCAGCAGCACCGGGACACTGAATTCACCCCTCCACTTT.